The rows below give T cell receptor beta chains drawn from one sample of a study of blood T cell repertoires in COVID-19. Measured with immunoSEQ multiplex PCR; TCRdb has only the in-frame clones, and not every one. The sample holds 370,000 or so clones, about 87% seen once. The specimen sequenced was PBMCs or T cells enriched from blood (not recorded which). The source is a man aged 25-45 years who had recovered from COVID-19. Each CDR3 is given with its conserved first and last residue. The D gene is left open where the match is weak. The size field is filled for only some rows; it gives once, few, many or a size class.

d_call j_call clone_size v_call cdr3_nt cdr3_aa
TRBD1 TRBJ2-7 once TRBV29-1 TGCAGCGTCCGGGACAGGGGTACCTACGAGCAGTACTTC CSVRDRGTYEQYF
. TRBJ1-2 once TRBV15 TGTGCCACCAGCAGGGCAGGGTACGATGGCTACACCTTC CATSRAGYDGYTF
TRBD1 TRBJ1-1 . TRBV6-1 TGTGCCAGCAGCGAAGACAGGGGGGATACTGAAGCTTTCTTT CASSEDRGDTEAFF
. TRBJ1-1 . TRBV19 TGTGCCAGTAGTATCCCACAGGGTGGGGTGAACACTGAAGCTTTCTTT CASSIPQGGVNTEAFF
. TRBJ1-6 . TRBV18 TGTGCCAGCTCCCCCGACAGGAATTCACCCCTCCACTTT CASSPDRNSPLHF
. TRBJ1-1 . TRBV7-8 TGTGCCAGCAGATTAGGGTCCTCGGACACTGAAGCTTTCTTT CASRLGSSDTEAFF
TRBD1 TRBJ1-1 . TRBV29-1 TGCAGCGCCGCCGACAGGGTGGGGGATGAAGCTTTCTTT CSAADRVGDEAFF
. TRBJ1-5 . TRBV18 TGTGCCAGCTCACAAAGGGGCCAACTCTCATTTAGCAATCAGCCCCAGCATTTT CASSQRGQLSFSNQPQHF
. TRBJ1-1 . TRBV11-2 TGTGCCAGCAGCTCCCCTGGGGCAGGGGCTAGCACTGAAGCTTTCTTT CASSSPGAGASTEAFF
TRBD2 TRBJ2-7 . TRBV10-2 TGCGCCAGCAGGGACCCCGGGGGGACCTACGAGCAGTACTTC CASRDPGGTYEQYF
. TRBJ1-2 . TRBV7-2 TGTGCCAGCACCCTAACGAACAGGGATGGAGGCTACACCTTC CASTLTNRDGGYTF
TRBD2 TRBJ2-7 . TRBV6-2/TRBV6-3 TGTGCCAGCAGTTTCCTCCGTTGGGCTAGCGGGGGGGTGATGACCTACGAGCAGTACTTC CASSFLRWASGGVMTYEQYF
. TRBJ1-2 . TRBV10-3 TGTGCCGTTGGGAGGGGCCATGGCTACACCTTC CAVGRGHGYTF
TRBD1 TRBJ2-2 . TRBV5-6 TGTGCCAGCAGCTTGGTGGACAGGGGCACCGGGGAGCTGTTTTTT CASSLVDRGTGELFF
TRBD1 TRBJ2-5 . TRBV4-1 TGCGCCAGCAGCCAGACAGGGGAAAAGACCCAGTACTTC CASSQTGEKTQYF
TRBD2 TRBJ2-2 once TRBV3-1/TRBV3-2 TGTGCCAGCAGCCAAATTACCGGGACTAGCGGGGGGGCCGCCGGGGAGCTGTTTTTT CASSQITGTSGGAAGELFF
TRBD2 TRBJ2-3 . TRBV5-6 TGTGCCAGCAGCTACCCGGGACTAGTCCCCCCGGATACGCAGTATTTT CASSYPGLVPPDTQYF
TRBD1 TRBJ1-5 . TRBV12-5 TGTGCTAGTGGTTTGGTACTTGGAGACAGGGGCTGGGGCAATCAGCCCCAGCATTTT CASGLVLGDRGWGNQPQHF
. TRBJ2-1 . TRBV9 TGTGCCAGCAGCGCCTCCAGGGTTCTCTACAATGAGCAGTTCTTC CASSASRVLYNEQFF
. TRBJ2-7 . TRBV27 TGTGCCAGCAGTTCCCTCACAGGGTTCTCCTACGAGCAGTACTTC CASSSLTGFSYEQYF
. TRBJ1-1 . TRBV30 TGTGCCTGGAGTGTCTATTACACAGGTGTTAAGACTGAAGCTTTCTTT CAWSVYYTGVKTEAFF
. TRBJ1-3 . TRBV2 TGTGCCAGCAGCGCTGGGCGCTCTGGAAACACCATATATTTT CASSAGRSGNTIYF
. TRBJ2-3 . TRBV24-1 TGTGCCACCAGTGATCGGGTAGATACGCAGTATTTT CATSDRVDTQYF
TRBD1 TRBJ2-1 . TRBV3-1/TRBV3-2 TGTGCCAGCAGCCAAGGGACAGGGGGCTGGAATGAGCAGTTCTTC CASSQGTGGWNEQFF
TRBD1 TRBJ1-4 . TRBV7-2 TGTGCCAGCAGCTCCACAGGGGAGGATGAAAAACTGTTTTTT CASSSTGEDEKLFF
TRBD1 TRBJ2-3 . TRBV5-1 TGCGCCAGCAGCTTGGGACAGGGGCGTACAGATACGCAGTATTTT CASSLGQGRTDTQYF
TRBD1 TRBJ2-7 once TRBV15 TGTGCCACCAGCAGAGGGGGGACAGGGGGTTACGAGCAGTACTTC CATSRGGTGGYEQYF
TRBD1 TRBJ1-4 . TRBV4-1 TGCGCCAGCAGCCGAGGGACAGGTACTAATGAAAAACTGTTTTTT CASSRGTGTNEKLFF
TRBD1 TRBJ2-1 . TRBV5-4 TGTGCCAGCAGCGTGGGACAGAACTCCTACAATGAGCAGTTCTTC CASSVGQNSYNEQFF
. TRBJ2-3 . TRBV3-1/TRBV3-2 TGTGCCAGCAGCCAAGCTGGGGGGGCCTGGTGGAGCACAGATACGCAGTATTTT CASSQAGGAWWSTDTQYF
. TRBJ2-7 . TRBV20-1 TGCAGTGCTAGACAGAACTACGAGCAGTACTTC CSARQNYEQYF
TRBD1 TRBJ2-7 . TRBV15 TGTGCCACCAGCGGCAGGGGGCTTTTCGAGCAGTACTTC CATSGRGLFEQYF
TRBD1 TRBJ1-2 . TRBV30 TGTGCCTGGACGGGGACAGGAGCTAACTATGGCTACACCTTC CAWTGTGANYGYTF
TRBD2 TRBJ2-5 . TRBV7-2 TGTGCCAGCAGCTTAGGATGGGGAGGGTTGGAGACCCAGTACTTC CASSLGWGGLETQYF
TRBD2 TRBJ2-7 . TRBV6-5 TGTGCCAGCTCCTTTGGGAGGGGAGGTTACGAGCAGTACTTC CASSFGRGGYEQYF
TRBD2 TRBJ2-7 . TRBV4-2 TGTGCCAGCAGCCAAGAAGGAGGGACTAGCGACTACGAGCAGTACTTC CASSQEGGTSDYEQYF
TRBD2 TRBJ2-1 . TRBV7-6 TGTGCCAGCAGCTACGCTAGCGGGGGCGATGAGCAGTTCTTC CASSYASGGDEQFF
TRBD1 TRBJ1-6 . TRBV6-5 TGTGCCAGCTTCACAGGGGATTCACCCCTCCACTTT CASFTGDSPLHF
TRBD1 TRBJ1-2 . TRBV10-3 TGTGCCATCACCGGGACAGAGGATGGCTACACCTTC CAITGTEDGYTF
TRBD1 TRBJ2-2 . TRBV30 TGTGCCTGGAGTAGGACAGGCCAAGCCGGGGAGCTGTTTTTT CAWSRTGQAGELFF
TRBD1 TRBJ1-6 . TRBV30 TGTGCCTGGAGTTCAGGGGGTAATTCACCCCTCCACTTT CAWSSGGNSPLHF
TRBD1 TRBJ1-3 . TRBV2 TGTGCCAGCAGTGACGGACAGGGTAATTCTGGAAACACCATATATTTT CASSDGQGNSGNTIYF
. TRBJ1-5 . TRBV4-1 TGCGCCAGCAGTTGGCGGGAGGGGGGAAGCAATCAGCCCCAGCATTTT CASSWREGGSNQPQHF
. TRBJ1-1 . TRBV18 TGTGCCAGCTCACCAAGGTTAGGGGATAGAAGGGACACTGAAGCTTTCTTT CASSPRLGDRRDTEAFF
TRBD1 TRBJ1-5 . TRBV19 TGTGCCAGTAGTGAGGGACAGGGTCGACTTCAGCCCCAGCATTTT CASSEGQGRLQPQHF
TRBD2 TRBJ2-5 many TRBV19 TGTGCCAGTAGTATCGCATTAGCGGGGCAAGAGACCCAGTACTTC CASSIALAGQETQYF
. TRBJ1-1 . TRBV7-9 TGTGCCAGCAGCCCCGGGAACATCCCGAACACTGAAGCTTTCTTT CASSPGNIPNTEAFF